Below are 23 T cell receptor beta chains sequenced from a single sample in a study of post-analysis software for immune sequencing data. The study, taken as a whole, reports: The five TRBV segments detected at higher frequency in patients than in controls included TRBV5-6, TRBV5-1 and TRBV20-1.

Researchers reported that TCR beta cDNA libraries carried unique molecular identifiers. TCRdb recomputed calls from the PCR reads with MiXCR, one row per CDR3 protein. The table has around 400,000 distinct CDR3 sequences, about 39% seen once; the top ten hold approximately 7.1%. Their antigens are not known. Source material: blood. The receptors originated from a girl aged 2-10 years with multiple sclerosis.

V is TRBV14 and J is TRBJ2-7, with TRBD2 matching over 13 bases. With 3 bases clipped from V and 3 bases from J, the junction kept 11 bases outside the gene matches. CDR3 size: 18 residues. Germline V gene lookup returns CDR1 SGHDN and CDR2 FVKESK. The CDR3 spells CASSQWTSGREQGYEQYF. In nucleotides, the CDR3 is TGTGCCAGCAGCCAGTGGACTAGCGGGAGAGAGCAGGGCTACGAGCAGTACTTC.

The chain carries TRBV6-5 and TRBJ2-2; no definite D call. The V end was cut by 2 bases, the J end by 1 base, with 11 bases between. There are 16 residues in the CDR3. Germline-derived CDR1 and CDR2 are MNHEY and SVGAGI. CDR3 in DNA: TGTGCCAGCAGTTACGATGGCAATAAGAACACCGGGGAGCTGTTTTTT. Protein: CASSYDGNKNTGELFF.

The genes are TRBV3-1 and TRBJ2-3; D gene uncertain. The CDR3 has 17 residues. The germline V gene encodes CDR1 LGHDT and CDR2 YNNKEL (reference sequence). V was pared by 2 bases and J by 0 bases, with 15 bases between. CDR3 nucleotides: TGTGCCAGCAGCCAATCCGCGATAGGTTTCAGCACAGATACGCAGTATTTT. Amino acid sequence: CASSQSAIGFSTDTQYF.

This clonotype appeared a few times. The rearrangement uses TRBV7-9 and TRBJ2-7; D possibly uses TRBD1 or TRBD2 (5 bases each). This CDR3 has 13 residues. Trimming took off 5 bases at V and 2 bases at J, with 10 bases between the two ends. Germline V lookup: CDR1 SEHNR, CDR2 FQNEAQ (reference sequence). The CDR3 loop is CASSHRGAYEQYF. CDR3 bases: TGTGCCAGCAGCCACCGGGGCGCCTACGAGCAGTACTTC. Complete variable domain (other parts from reference TRBV7-9 and TRBJ2-7): DTGVSQNPRHKITKRGQNVTFRCDPISEHNRLYWYRQTLGQGPEFLTYFQNEAQLEKSRLLSDRFSAERPKGSFSTLEIQRTEQGDSAMYLCASSHRGAYEQYFGPGTRLTVT.

The rearrangement uses TRBV9 and TRBJ2-1, with D possibly TRBD1 on 5 matching bases. V was clipped by 0 bases and J by 4 bases, with 11 bases between them. This CDR3 is 15 amino acids long. Germline lookup yields CDR1 SGDLS and CDR2 YYNGEE. The CDR3 protein is CASSVDQGIYNEQFF. In DNA, the CDR3 is TGTGCCAGCAGCGTAGATCAGGGAATATACAATGAGCAGTTCTTC.

The chain couples TRBV18 to TRBJ2-7, with 8 bases matching TRBD1. V dropped 8 bases and J dropped 4; count of bases not matched to a gene: 10. Germline CDR1 is KGHSH and CDR2 is LQKENI. There are 14 residues in the CDR3. CDR3 bases: TGTGCCAGCGTACGACAGGGGAGGAATTACGAGCAGTACTTC. This codes for CASVRQGRNYEQYF.

The CDR3 here is CASSSGAGAQKFF. The CDR3 DNA sequence: TGTGCCAGCAGCAGCGGGGCGGGAGCCCAGAAGTTCTTC. The rearrangement joins TRBV3-1 to TRBJ2-1; 7 bases map to TRBD2. The CDR3 sequence is 13 residues long. CDR1 and CDR2 (germline): LGHDT, YNNKEL (reference sequence). The V segment lost 5 bases and the J segment 14 bases; nucleotides outside the gene matches: 12.

J is TRBJ2-7 and V is TRBV12-3 or TRBV12-4; no definite D call. The ends were cut back, 3 bases at V and 5 bases at J, with 5 bases in the middle. The CDR3 runs to 11 residues. In nucleotides, the CDR3 is TGTGCCAGCAGTTTCCGAGACGAGCAGTACTTC. The encoded protein is CASSFRDEQYF.

The rearrangement uses TRBV6-5 and TRBJ1-2; D is perhaps TRBD1 (6 bases). Germline lookup yields CDR1 MNHEY and CDR2 SVGAGI. V lost 5 bases and J 3 bases, leaving 13 bases between the germline ends. The CDR3 length is 14 residues. The CDR3 DNA sequence: TGTGCCAGCAGTCCGAGGACAGAGGACTATGGCTACACCTTC. Translation gives CASSPRTEDYGYTF.

CDR3 in DNA: TGTGCCAGCAGCGGGGGACTAGCGGGGAACTACGAGCAGTACTTC. Protein: CASSGGLAGNYEQYF. The genes are TRBV5-4 and TRBJ2-7; 13 bases map to TRBD2. This CDR3 contains 15 residues. The V and J ends lost 4 bases and 3 bases, in that order; junction bases with no gene match: 4. The germline CDR1 and CDR2 sequences are SGHNT and YYREEE (reference sequence).

The chain links TRBV12-3 or TRBV12-4 to TRBJ2-7; D is perhaps TRBD1 (6 bases). V lost 7 bases and J lost 3, with 10 bases in between. The CDR3 is 12 residues long. DNA of the CDR3: TGTGCCAGCACCAGGGGAGTCTACGAGCAGTACTTC. Residues: CASTRGVYEQYF.

The V and J genes are TRBV6-6 and TRBJ2-5; 11 bases align to TRBD2. The DNA end lines up better with TRBJ2-7; the J call may be wrong. Germline V gene lookup returns CDR1 MNHNY and CDR2 SVGAGI (reference sequence). The CDR3 spans 15 residues. CDR3: CASSLISGRVYEQYF. The DNA of the CDR3 is TGTGCCAGCAGTTTGATTAGCGGGAGGGTCTACGAGCAGTACTTC.

This clonotype was recorded a few times. The V gene is TRBV7-8, the J gene TRBJ1-4; D is undetermined. V was clipped by 5 bases and J by 2 bases, with 12 bases between them. This CDR3 region has 15 residues. CDR1 is SGHVS and CDR2 is FQNEAQ in the germline V gene. The CDR3 loop reads CASSVWSATNEKLFF. The CDR3 DNA follows: TGTGCCAGCAGCGTATGGTCTGCGACTAATGAAAAACTGTTTTTT.

The J gene is TRBJ2-7, the V gene TRBV27, with TRBD2 matching 9 bases. The V gene's germline CDR1 is MNHEY and CDR2 SMNVEV (reference sequence). The V and J ends lost 6 bases and 2 bases, in that order; junction bases with no gene match: 5. This CDR3 comprises 14 residues. The CDR3 reads CASSVAGETYEQYF. CDR3 DNA sequence: TGTGCCAGCAGCGTAGCGGGAGAGACCTACGAGCAGTACTTC.

The chain employs TRBV9 and TRBJ2-7; D may be TRBD1 (5 bases). V lost 0 bases to trimming and J lost 5 bases, with 12 bases between them. CDR1 and CDR2 (germline): SGDLS, YYNGEE. CDR3 size: 14 residues. CDR3 bases: TGTGCCAGCAGCGTAGAACCCACCAGGGACGAGCAGTACTTC. It specifies CASSVEPTRDEQYF.

This clonotype was picked up a small number of times. The CDR3: CASSYSPGLSYEQYF. The CDR3 DNA reads as TGTGCCAGCAGTTACTCGCCAGGTCTCTCCTACGAGCAGTACTTC. The V call is TRBV6-5, the J call TRBJ2-7; D uncertain. The CDR3 is made up of 15 amino acids. CDR1 and CDR2 from the germline V gene are MNHEY and SVGAGI. The ends were cut back, 0 bases at V and 0 bases at J, with 9 bases in the middle.

This clonotype has only a few counts. This sequence joins TRBV5-6 and TRBJ2-7; 9 bases align to TRBD1. The CDR3 is made up of 16 amino acids. CDR1 is SGHDT, CDR2 YYEEEE, per germline. J gave up 3 bases and V 4 bases, and 11 bases lay outside the gene matches. The CDR3 loop is CASSRLPGQGFYEQYF. CDR3 DNA: TGTGCCAGCAGCCGATTACCGGGACAGGGCTTCTACGAGCAGTACTTC.

This clonotype was observed a handful of times. The V gene is TRBV29-1, the J gene TRBJ2-7; TRBD1 matches at 10 bases. Per germline, CDR1 SQVTM and CDR2 ANQGSEA. V shed 0 bases and J 2 bases; nucleotides not matched to a gene: 4. This CDR3 has 15 amino acids. DNA of the CDR3: TGCAGCGTTGAAGATTTGGACAGGGGGGCCTACGAGCAGTACTTC. It translates to CSVEDLDRGAYEQYF.

CDR3 in DNA: TGTGCCAGCAGACATAATATGGATACGCAGTATTTT. Translation: CASRHNMDTQYF. The V and J genes are TRBV27 and TRBJ2-3; D gene ambiguous. The CDR3 length is 12 residues. The germline CDR1 and CDR2 sequences are MNHEY and SMNVEV (reference sequence). The V end lost 6 bases, the J end lost 6 bases, and 10 bases lay between the germline ends.

V gene TRBV7-2 combines with J gene TRBJ2-5; 15 nucleotides align to TRBD2. This CDR3 has 18 amino acids. Germline V gene lookup returns CDR1 SGHTA and CDR2 FQGNSA. Trimming took 5 bases from V and 5 from J; bases not matched to a gene: 12. CDR3 DNA: TGTGCCAGCAGCCGGACACACGGACTAGCGGGAGGGTCCGAGACCCAGTACTTC. Protein: CASSRTHGLAGGSETQYF.

This chain connects TRBV5-6 to TRBJ2-1, with 7 nucleotides matching TRBD2. J lost 4 bases, V lost 1 base, and 8 bases had no gene match. The CDR3 has 16 amino acids. CDR1 and CDR2 (germline): SGHDT, YYEEEE. This chain's CDR3 is CASSLFGLAVYNEQFF. CDR3 nucleotide sequence: TGTGCCAGCAGCTTGTTCGGGCTAGCGGTTTACAATGAGCAGTTCTTC.

The J gene is TRBJ2-1, the V gene TRBV6-6; D unclear. The CDR3 runs 13 residues. V gave up 4 bases and J gave up 9 bases, with 13 bases separating them. CDR1 is MNHNY and CDR2 is SVGAGI in the germline V gene (reference sequence). As DNA, the CDR3 is TGTGCCAGCAGTTCGCTACCTGTGGGTGAGCAGTTCTTC. Translating it yields CASSSLPVGEQFF.

The V call is TRBV20-1, the J call TRBJ2-3, with D perhaps given as TRBD1 or TRBD2 (5 bases each). Germline CDR1 reads DFQATT; CDR2 reads SNEGSKA (reference sequence). Trimming took off 3 bases at V and 0 bases at J, with 13 bases between the two ends. The CDR3 loop spans 15 amino acids. This CDR3 is CSASGTTFSTDTQYF. The CDR3 coding sequence is TGCAGTGCTAGTGGGACCACTTTTAGCACAGATACGCAGTATTTT.